The present entry profiles one T cell receptor (beta chain) with its context. The entry originates in a study of technical replicates of blood from a handful of donors. Germline CDR1 reads SGHAT; CDR2 reads FQNNGV. V was pared by 0 bases and J by 9 bases, with 9 bases of the junction left unmatched. CDR3 length equals 16 residues. This table comes from immunoSEQ multiplex PCR, and its TCRdb copy is limited to in-frame clones, with some not included. The top ten clones hold approximately 0.2% of a sample with about 100,000 clones, roughly 95% of them seen once. Material for sequencing was T cells isolated from PBMCs. The source of this sequence is a human donor in good health. This chain uses TRBV11-2 with TRBJ2-1; 9 bases match TRBD2. In nucleotides, the CDR3 is TGTGCCAGCAGCTTAGAGGCGGGACTAGCCATCCGTGAGCAGTTCTTC. Its protein product is CASSLEAGLAIREQFF.